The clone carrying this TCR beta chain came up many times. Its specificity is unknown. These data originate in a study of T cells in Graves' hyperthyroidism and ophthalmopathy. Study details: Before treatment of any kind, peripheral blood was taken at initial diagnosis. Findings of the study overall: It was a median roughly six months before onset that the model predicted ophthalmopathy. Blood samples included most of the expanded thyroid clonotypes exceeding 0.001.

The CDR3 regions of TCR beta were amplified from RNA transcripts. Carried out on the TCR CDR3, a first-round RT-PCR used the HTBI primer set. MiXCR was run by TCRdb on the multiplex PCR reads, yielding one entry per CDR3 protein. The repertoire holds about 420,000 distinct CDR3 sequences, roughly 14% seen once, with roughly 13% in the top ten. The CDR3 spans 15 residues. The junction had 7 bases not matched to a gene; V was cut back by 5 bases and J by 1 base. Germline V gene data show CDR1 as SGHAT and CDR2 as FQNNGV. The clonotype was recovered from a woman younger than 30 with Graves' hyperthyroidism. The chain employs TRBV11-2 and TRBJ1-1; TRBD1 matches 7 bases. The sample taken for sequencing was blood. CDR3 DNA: TGTGCCAGCAGCATCCGGACAGGCCGGAACACTGAAGCTTTCTTT. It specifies CASSIRTGRNTEAFF.